This T cell receptor beta chain came from a study of T-cell memory formation after mild COVID-19. In its sample, this clonotype was seen many times. Antigen specificity is unknown. Germline CDR1 SGHRS, CDR2 YFSETQ. V lost 4 bases to trimming and J lost 4 bases, with 18 bases between them. The CDR3 extends over 15 amino acids. TCRdb processed the 5' RACE reads anew with MiXCR; each CDR3 protein has one entry. The profile shows roughly 300,000 distinct CDR3 sequences, approximately 7.6% of them singletons. Study-wide findings and caveats: Detection of some responders pre-infection suggested pre-existing cross-reactive memory T cells participated.

The source of this sequence is a man in his late teens or twenties who had mild COVID-19 (a few samples of this study predate the infection). Cell type and time point are not known. This chain joins TRBV5-1 and TRBJ2-7; D tentatively reads TRBD1 or TRBD2 (5 bases each). Sequencing was done on a sample of PBMCs or a T cell subset sorted from them (not recorded which). The CDR3 DNA is TGCGCCAGCAGCCGCACTGGGACGGAGAGGTACGAGCAGTACTTC. This sequence encodes CASSRTGTERYEQYF.